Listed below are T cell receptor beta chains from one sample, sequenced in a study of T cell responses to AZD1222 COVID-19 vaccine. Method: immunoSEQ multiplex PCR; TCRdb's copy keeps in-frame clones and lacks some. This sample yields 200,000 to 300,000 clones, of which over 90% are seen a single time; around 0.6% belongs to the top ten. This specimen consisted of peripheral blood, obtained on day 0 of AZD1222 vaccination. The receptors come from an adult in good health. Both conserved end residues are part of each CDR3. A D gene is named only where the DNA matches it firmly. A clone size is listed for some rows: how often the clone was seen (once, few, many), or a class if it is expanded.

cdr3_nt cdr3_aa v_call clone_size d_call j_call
TGTGCCAGCAGCAGACGGCAGCTCTATGGCTACACCTTC CASSRRQLYGYTF TRBV7-9 NA NA TRBJ1-2
TGTGCCAGCAGCCAAGTGGAAGGAGAAAAACTGTTTTTT CASSQVEGEKLFF TRBV3-1/TRBV3-2 NA NA TRBJ1-4
TGTGCCAGCAGCTTAGCGGGTCTCAGCACAGATACGCAGTATTTT CASSLAGLSTDTQYF TRBV11-3 NA NA TRBJ2-3
TGCGCCAGCAGCTTGGGGACAGGGGGCGTTTTGCAAGAGACCCAGTACTTC CASSLGTGGVLQETQYF TRBV5-1 NA TRBD1 TRBJ2-5
TGTGCCTGGAGTGTCGGACGGCCCTACGAGCAGTACTTC CAWSVGRPYEQYF TRBV30 NA NA TRBJ2-7
TGCAGCCATGGGGCAGGGGCGGACACTGAAGCTTTCTTT CSHGAGADTEAFF TRBV29-1 NA NA TRBJ1-1
TGTGCCAGCAGCTCTAGGAACAATGAGCAGTTCTTC CASSSRNNEQFF TRBV5-8 once NA TRBJ2-1
TGTGCCTGGAAGGAGCGCGGGGCCAACGTCCTGACTTTC CAWKERGANVLTF TRBV30 NA NA TRBJ2-6
TGTGCCAGTAGTCCCAGACAGGGTCGGAATGAAAAACTGTTTTTT CASSPRQGRNEKLFF TRBV19 once TRBD1 TRBJ1-4
TGTGCCAGCAGCCTCGGGCCCCTTGAGCAGTTCTTC CASSLGPLEQFF TRBV4-2 NA NA TRBJ2-1
TGTGCCAGCAGCCTAGGGGTAGGGACCTCTGTGCAGCCCCAGCATTTT CASSLGVGTSVQPQHF TRBV7-2 NA NA TRBJ1-5
TGTGCCAGCAGCCCTGGGGTATCCACTACGGGGCAGTACTTC CASSPGVSTTGQYF TRBV3-1/TRBV3-2 few NA TRBJ2-7
TGTGCCTGGAATCCCACCGGGACATCGGAGGGCTGCACCTTC CAWNPTGTSEGCTF TRBV30 NA NA TRBJ1-2
TGTGCCATCCGTTTCGAAGGAGGCACTGAAGCTTTCTTT CAIRFEGGTEAFF TRBV10-3 NA NA TRBJ1-1
TGTGCCAGCAGTTACTACGGGGGAGCTTACGAGCAGTACTTC CASSYYGGAYEQYF TRBV6-5 few NA TRBJ2-7
TGTGCCAGCAGACACCCGGGGCAGGGGATGGGCGAGCAGTACTTC CASRHPGQGMGEQYF TRBV6-5 NA NA TRBJ2-7
TGTGCCAGCAGCTTAGATGTGACTAGCGGGACCACAGATACGCAGTATTTT CASSLDVTSGTTDTQYF TRBV7-2 NA TRBD2 TRBJ2-3
TGTGCCAGCAGCCGTACAGGGGGCGTGACAGATACGCAGTATTTT CASSRTGGVTDTQYF TRBV7-3 NA TRBD1 TRBJ2-3
TGTGCCAGTAGTGATGCAGGTGCTGGAAACACCATATATTTT CASSDAGAGNTIYF TRBV19 NA NA TRBJ1-3
TGTGCCAGCAGCGAGGGGGGAGCGGGAGCCCCCTACGAGCAGTACTTC CASSEGGAGAPYEQYF TRBV9 NA TRBD2 TRBJ2-7
TGTGCCAGCAGCCCCGGGGCAGGGTCTGACTACGAGCAGTACTTC CASSPGAGSDYEQYF TRBV9 NA NA TRBJ2-7
TGTGCCAGCACCGGGGCCTCTGGTCAGCCCCAGCATTTT CASTGASGQPQHF TRBV12-3/TRBV12-4 once NA TRBJ1-5
TGTGCCAGTAGTATGGGGGACGGGTATCAGCCCCAGCATTTT CASSMGDGYQPQHF TRBV19 NA NA TRBJ1-5
TGTGCCAGCGCTAGCGGGGGGGCCGGGGAGCTGTTTTTT CASASGGAGELFF TRBV19 NA TRBD2 TRBJ2-2
TGTGCCAGTAGTCCCCGAGAGGGAGGGTCCTACGAGCAGTACTTC CASSPREGGSYEQYF TRBV19 once TRBD2 TRBJ2-7
TGTGCCAGCAGCTGGACAGGGTTGGGCGAGCAGTACTTC CASSWTGLGEQYF TRBV11-3 NA TRBD1 TRBJ2-7
TGTGCCACCAGTGCCCAAGGGACTAATGAAAAACTGTTTTTT CATSAQGTNEKLFF TRBV24-1 NA NA TRBJ1-4
TGTGCCAGCAGCTTCCGGGCATTCGGAGATGGCTACACCTTC CASSFRAFGDGYTF TRBV7-2 NA NA TRBJ1-2
TGTGCCATCAGTTCCATGGACCTGAACACTGAAGCTTTCTTT CAISSMDLNTEAFF TRBV10-3 NA NA TRBJ1-1
TGTGCCAGCAGCGAGGCCCGGGACTCCTATAATTCACCCCTCCACTTT CASSEARDSYNSPLHF TRBV9 NA NA TRBJ1-6
TGTGCCAGCAGCGTAGCTTCTGGGTTGGAGGGATGGGGCCCGAGCGAGCAGTACTTC CASSVASGLEGWGPSEQYF TRBV9 NA NA TRBJ2-7
TGTGCCAGCAGCGTAGCTACGGGAGGAACTGAAGCTTTCTTT CASSVATGGTEAFF TRBV9 NA NA TRBJ1-1
TGTGCCAGCAGCCAGGGGACTGCCGAGCAGTACTTC CASSQGTAEQYF TRBV4-2 NA NA TRBJ2-7
TGTGCCACCTCGGAACTCTTCTCCTATAATTCACCCCTCCACTTT CATSELFSYNSPLHF TRBV6-5 NA NA TRBJ1-6
TGTGCCAGCAGCTCCCGACTAGCGGGGGGGCCGCGGACCGGGGAGCTGTTTTTT CASSSRLAGGPRTGELFF TRBV9 NA TRBD2 TRBJ2-2
TGTGCCAGCAGTTTCTTAGCGGGGGAGTACGAGCAGTACTTC CASSFLAGEYEQYF TRBV28 NA TRBD2 TRBJ2-7
TGTGCCATCAGCTCCCGACAGGGAGACACCGGGGAGCTGTTTTTT CAISSRQGDTGELFF TRBV10-3 NA TRBD1 TRBJ2-2
TGCGCCAGCAGCCAAGTGGTACAGAATGAAAAACTGTTTTTT CASSQVVQNEKLFF TRBV4-1 NA NA TRBJ1-4
TGTGCCAGCAGTTGGGACGGGACAGGGGGCTACGAGCAGTACTTC CASSWDGTGGYEQYF TRBV27 once TRBD1 TRBJ2-7
TGTGCCAGCAGTTCCTCGGCGACAGGGAATCAGCCCCAGCATTTT CASSSSATGNQPQHF TRBV28 NA TRBD1 TRBJ1-5
TGTGCCAGCAGTTCCCAATGGGACAGCAGGCCCTACGAGCAGTACTTC CASSSQWDSRPYEQYF TRBV28 NA TRBD1 TRBJ2-7
TGTGCCAGCAGCGACGGACTAGCGGGAGGCAAGAATGAGCAGTTCTTC CASSDGLAGGKNEQFF TRBV21-1 NA NA TRBJ2-1
TGTGCCAGCAGCTTAGCGCAGGGACAGGCCTACGAGCAGTACTTC CASSLAQGQAYEQYF TRBV7-2 NA TRBD1 TRBJ2-7
TGTGCCAGTAGAGGTACAGGGGCCTCCAAAGAGACCCAGTACTTC CASRGTGASKETQYF TRBV19 NA TRBD1 TRBJ2-5
TGTGCCAGTAGCCGGATTAATTCACCCCTCCACTTT CASSRINSPLHF TRBV19 NA NA TRBJ1-6
TGTGCCAGCAGCTTGGCTTTGGGGGCCAGTAATCAGCCCCAGCATTTT CASSLALGASNQPQHF TRBV5-5 NA NA TRBJ1-5
TGTGCCATCAGTGAGCCTCCTGGACAGGGGAAAGAGACCCAGTACTTC CAISEPPGQGKETQYF TRBV10-3 NA TRBD1 TRBJ2-5
TGTGCCAGCAGCTTGGGGGGACAAGTGGGCGGTGAAGCTTTCTTT CASSLGGQVGGEAFF TRBV5-4 NA NA TRBJ1-1
TGTGCCAGCACCAGAAACTCCTACGAGCAGTACTTC CASTRNSYEQYF TRBV12-3/TRBV12-4 NA NA TRBJ2-7
TGTGCCAGCTCACCCCGCAGGGACTATGGCTACACCTTC CASSPRRDYGYTF TRBV18 NA NA TRBJ1-2
TGTGCCAGCAGCAGGGGCCCTAGCTCCTACAATGAGCAGTTCTTC CASSRGPSSYNEQFF TRBV5-8 NA NA TRBJ2-1
TGTGCCAGCAGCCTTTGGGACACCGGGGAGCTGTTTTTT CASSLWDTGELFF TRBV9 NA NA TRBJ2-2